This T cell receptor (beta chain) stems from a study of cytomegalovirus exposure and HLA in healthy donors (dated by TCRdb to between 2016 and 2019). For the wider study: An earlier analysis of some 500 of the donors reported more than 250 Gb of sequence data and 117 million unique TCR beta sequences from 150 million to 200 million T cells. An early release covering over 500 HLA-typed donors comprised about 300 gigabases of sequencing data and 65 million to 100 million unique TCR sequences. Of the roughly 390 genotyped donors, 80% to 90% were placed in the genetic ancestry cluster associated with self-reported Caucasian donors. The aim of the study was to test whether cataloging public T cell receptors could identify signatures of past pathogen exposure. The study used immunosequencing to profile the T cell repertoires of hundreds of subjects and linked those repertoires to cytomegalovirus serostatus. A separate validation cohort of 90 to 150 different subjects was used in addition to the roughly 720-subject first cohort. High-throughput TCR immunosequencing, statistical association of individual TCRs with disease status, and machine learning were combined to predict cytomegalovirus infection status. In a later analysis, previously published TCR beta repertoires from hundreds of donors were re-analyzed and high-resolution HLA genotyping was added so that TCR occurrence patterns could be studied. Rather than using new phenotypic data, the later analysis identified candidate immune exposures from TCR beta sequences and from how often those sequences occurred across donors. An earlier analysis of 587 of the donors used high-throughput TCR beta sequencing to judge whether each TCR beta V gene segment behaved as functional or pseudogenic. Donor age, sex, ethnicity and CMV serostatus were collected together with the repertoire data. In a later genetic analysis, genome-wide SNP genotypes for about 55% of the roughly 700 donors were used, and that subset was treated as a discovery cohort. All discovery cohort repertoires had been generated on a single sequencing platform. HLA typing included class I and class II loci at four-digit resolution. Typing coverage varied by locus: roughly 629-630 donors for A, B, C, DRB1 and DQB1; roughly 560 for DQA1; about 590 for DPA1; fewer than 480 for DPB1. A few DR-DQ haplotypes were handled as single units for association and clustering because linkage in the cohort was strong. On average, about 240,000 unique TCR beta nucleotide sequences were sequenced per donor among some 430 genotyped donors of the cohort, with about 17% of those sequences being non-productive.

The research as a whole found: An association between a missense DCLRE1C variant and V-gene and J-gene trimming of TCR beta chains was found in a later genetic analysis and replicated in an independent cohort. While some public TCRs were present in many individuals, most TCR sequences turned up only very rarely across donors. The 87-base-pair reads could not distinguish some IMGT-functional V segments, including TRBV6-2 and TRBV6-3, so those segments were excluded. The earlier analysis of a few hundred of the donors excluded roughly 16 rarely observed V segments, including chromosome 9 orphons, because counts were too low. Correlated functional status among segregating V segments might be attributable to linkage disequilibrium, but an unknown experimental factor could not be ruled out. In a later genetic analysis, fewer N-insertions in productive TCRs were reported among donors in an Asian-associated ancestry cluster than the roughly 700-donor mean. In this cohort, only TCR beta chains were sequenced, and detectable features were limited by the absence of alpha or paired-chain data. A further reported finding was that TCR beta sequences accurately predicted the HLA-A and HLA-B alleles for most subjects in the first cohort. A later analysis found that HLA-associated TCR beta chains were more clonally expanded and had lower generation probabilities than equally common non-associated chains. In both the original and validation cohorts, the classifier was reported to diagnose cytomegalovirus status with high specificity and sensitivity. Presence/absence analyses assumed roughly uniform sequencing depth across donors, an assumption that may not hold. The study gave a list of under 200 TCR beta chains associated with cytomegalovirus. A few of the identified cytomegalovirus-associated TCR beta chains were confirmed in vitro to be specific for cytomegalovirus antigens. In an earlier analysis of several hundred of the donors, most TCR beta V segments were observed in productive rearrangements about 90% or about 30% of the time, broadly matching IMGT annotations. When HLA alleles, especially DR and DQ, strongly co-occurred, TCR associations were difficult to assign to individual alleles. The authors suggested that the approach could potentially be extended to other disease states and immunological phenotypes. In a later analysis, most CMV-associated TCR beta chains were found to appear HLA-restricted, with HLA associations seemingly driven largely by CMV exposure. Because HLA typing was unavailable for some donors at each locus, only the typed subset was used in association tests. The only immune exposure information available for the cohort was CMV serostatus. A later analysis associated about 17,000 TCR beta sequences with specific HLA alleles at a false discovery rate of 0.05. According to a later analysis, TCR association rates differed among HLA loci, with DRB1 alleles showing the most associated TCRs and HLA-C alleles showing the fewest. A cluster of highly shared sequence variants was judged likely to represent a technical artifact of the sequencing pipeline. According to a later analysis, parvovirus B19, influenza, CMV and Epstein-Barr virus appeared linked to several top co-occurrence clusters.

In total, 500 to 700 healthy bone marrow donors made up the cohort. At the time of sampling, all cohort members were nominally healthy, though unrecorded immune exposures were likely present. The donor tested CMV seronegative and was one of the 352 seronegative cohort members. A peripheral blood sample was provided by each donor, and peripheral blood mononuclear cells were used for TCR beta sequencing. Genomic DNA was extracted from the blood cell samples with the Qiagen DNeasy Blood Extraction Kit. On this clone itself: The antigen it recognizes is unknown. The record has no base qualities; no much larger clone is one base away.

To prepare the library, the immunoSEQ multiplex PCR assay was applied. For the multiplex PCR, a mixture combining 60 forward primers for TCR Vbeta segments and 13 reverse primers for TCR Jbeta segments was used. The CDR3 region of rearranged TCR beta genes was amplified from genomic DNA with a multiplex PCR assay. The amplified TCR beta libraries were sequenced on the Illumina HiSeq System as 87-base-pair reads. For the original study's pipeline: A later analysis tallied 70 million to 100 million unique TCR beta chains across the 610 or so repertoires, and about 10 million of those chains were shared by two or more donors. Raw reads were error-corrected and collapsed into unique sequences with a nearest-neighbor algorithm that merged closely related sequences to remove PCR and sequencing errors. CDR3 sequences were aligned to IMGT reference sequences to assign V, D and J gene segments. Each retained sequence needed at least a six-nucleotide match to both a V gene segment and a J gene segment. Rearrangements were classified as productive when the CDR3 lacked stop codons and remained in frame with V and J, and all other rearrangements were classified as non-productive. Following IMGT convention, CDR3 was defined as the stretch from the second conserved V-encoded cysteine to the conserved J-encoded phenylalanine. Sequences without an unambiguous match to a single V gene segment were excluded from the earlier analysis of 450 to 750 of the donors. An earlier analysis of over 450 of the donors classified V segments as functional when productive rearrangements were above 56.7% and as segregating when the standard deviation between donors was above 5%. A statistical classification framework was developed to diagnose cytomegalovirus status using the catalog of TCR beta chain sequences. In a later analysis, V and J genes were assigned by comparing TCR nucleotide sequences against IMGT/GENE-DB human TR gene sequences. A later analysis assigned CDR3 sequences and most-parsimonious VDJ recombination scenarios with the TCRdist pipeline. In a later analysis, each TCR beta chain was defined by its CDR3 amino acid sequence together with its V-gene family, and reads without a unique V-gene family were excluded. To address suspected cross-contamination and a sequencing artifact, a later analysis removed 550 to 750 highly shared, low-generation-probability nucleotide sequences. In a later analysis, a clonal expansion index was calculated for each public chain from normalized within-repertoire ranks of inferred template counts. In a later analysis, generation probabilities were computed using a VDJ recombination model fitted to out-of-frame rearrangements, and the results were checked against IGoR. In a later analysis, hypergeometric tests were used to score TCR-TCR, TCR-HLA and TCR-CMV co-occurrence, with a repertoire-size bias correction applied to TCR pairs. False discovery rates were estimated in a later analysis by permuting HLA or CMV assignments 20 times. A later analysis grouped co-occurring TCRs with DBSCAN, adding TCRdist sequence similarity when clustering within HLA-allele-positive subsets. Repertoires with fewer than 30,000 or more than 120,000 public chains, plus five repertoires with anomalous nucleotide sharing, were excluded from co-occurrence clustering. TCRdb took this table from immuneACCESS and kept in-frame rearrangements with V and J called. Such tables lack part of the clones; where checked against another copy, unresolved V genes explain under half of the gap, and the rest is unexplained. The V and J calls and clone size were taken over from that table, and D and trimming were inferred from the DNA. A total of about 77,000 clones appear in this sample, about three quarters of them only once. Clones ranked in the top ten supply around 4.2% of the sample.

CDR1 and CDR2 (MNHEY, SVGAGI) derive from the germline V gene. The CDR3 numbers 14 residues from cysteine through phenylalanine. Only the CDR3 portion is preserved as DNA: 42 bases, with reading frame beginning at the first base. This chain is built from TRBV6-5 and TRBJ2-5; TRBD1 agrees with 9 junctional bases. The J call may be incorrect, as the DNA end agrees better with TRBJ2-7. The receptor comes from a man in his forties or fifties in good health and CMV-seronegative. Sequences were obtained from PBMCs. Here is the DNA: TGTGCCAGCAGTCAGCCGGGACAGGGCTACGAGCAGTACTTC. Translated, this is CASSQPGQGYEQYF.